This TCR beta chain was identified during a study of T cells after yellow fever vaccination. There are a few counts of this clonotype. The antigen is unknown. Template switching with 5'RACE generated the TCR cDNA and added a universal primer site and UMIs. Each CDR3 protein is one row after TCRdb ran MiXCR on the 5' RACE reads. The table lists just over 250,000 distinct CDR3 sequences, 5.2% of them singletons. Study findings and constraints: Researchers report a weaker secondary response that nonetheless peaked faster, day 5 versus 15. Across the CD4 and CD8 compartments, a small share of clonotypes was present in both. Post-booster repertoires contained most primary-vaccination clones again (about 96% CD4, roughly 91% CD8).

This CDR3 is 15 amino acids long. V was pared by 3 bases and J by 5 bases, with 4 bases of the junction left unmatched. Germline V gives CDR1 MGHDK, CDR2 SYGVNS. This chain joins TRBV25-1 and TRBJ2-3; TRBD1 aligns across 11 bases. The source is a man aged 18 to 35 who received the YFV17D yellow fever vaccine. Specimen: CD4+ T cells sorted from PBMCs, collected on the day of the yellow fever booster vaccination. CDR3 sequence (DNA): TGTGCCAGCAGTGACGGACAGGGGGCCGAAGATACGCAGTATTTT. Amino acid sequence: CASSDGQGAEDTQYF.